This passage covers 15 T cell receptor beta chains from one sample sequenced in a study of CD8+CD57+ T cells in acquired aplastic anemia. Both TCR beta VDJ combination and CDR3 sequence profiling were carried out. Genomic DNA was the template for this profiling. TCRdb reprocessed the reads via MiXCR and lists one record per CDR3 protein. Among 120,000 or so distinct CDR3 sequences, about 43% were seen once, and the ten largest hold roughly 2.7%. The authors sequenced patients whose flow cytometry had shown CD8+CD57+ cell expansion. The sequenced material came from sorted CD4+, CD8+, or CD8+CD57+ T cells (not recorded which) from PBMCs. The receptors shown here come from a human donor with aplastic anemia.

This clonotype was seen many times. This rearrangement joins TRBV10-2 to TRBJ1-4, with D perhaps matching TRBD1 (5 bases). CDR1 and CDR2 from the germline V gene are WSHSY and SAAADI. The CDR3 covers 13 residues. Trimming left V 6 bases short and J 8 bases short, with 13 bases between. CDR3 in DNA: TGCGCCAGCAGAAGAGGGGCGGAGGAAAAACTGTTTTTT. Translation gives CASRRGAEEKLFF.

The gene calls are TRBV25-1 and TRBJ1-2; 7 nucleotides agree with TRBD1. Losses at the gene ends were 6 bases for V and 6 bases for J; bases not matched to a gene: 16. The CDR3 runs 16 residues. Germline assignment: CDR1 MGHDK and CDR2 SYGVNS. Here the CDR3 reads CASSLPLGQGEDGYTF. The CDR3 DNA reads as TGTGCCAGCAGCTTACCCCTAGGGCAGGGGGAAGATGGCTACACCTTC.

The chain recombines TRBV19 with TRBJ2-5, with 9 bases matching TRBD2. Per the germline V gene, CDR1 is LNHDA and CDR2 is SQIVND (reference sequence). The CDR3 spans 15 residues. V lost 5 bases to trimming and J lost 4 bases; unmatched junction nucleotides: 8. CDR3 amino acids: CASSRSGGFPETQYF. The CDR3 coding sequence is TGTGCCAGTAGTCGAAGCGGGGGGTTCCCAGAGACCCAGTACTTC.

The chain combines TRBV7-6 with TRBJ2-7; D remains ambiguous. The CDR3 has 13 amino acids. CDR1 and CDR2 from the germline V gene are SGHVS and FNYEAQ. V shed 5 bases and J shed 3 bases, with 11 bases lying between them. This CDR3 is CASSPVSLYEQYF. The CDR3 coding sequence is TGTGCCAGCAGCCCCGTTTCCCTCTACGAGCAGTACTTC.

V is TRBV13 and J is TRBJ2-1; 10 bases match TRBD2. The CDR3 is 15 amino acids. Germline loops: CDR1 PRHDT, CDR2 FYEKMQ (reference sequence). The J segment lost 3 bases and the V segment lost 2 bases, leaving 1 base of the junction unmatched. In DNA, the CDR3 is TGTGCCAGCAGCTTAACTAGCGGGGACTACAATGAGCAGTTCTTC. Protein product: CASSLTSGDYNEQFF.

This clonotype was seen more than once but under ten times. The V gene is TRBV7-8, the J gene TRBJ2-7; D could derive from TRBD1 or TRBD2 (5 bases each). Trimming shortened V by 2 bases and J by 4 bases, and 12 bases separated the two germline ends. The germline gives CDR1 SGHVS, CDR2 FQNEAQ. This CDR3 region has 14 residues. The CDR3, as DNA: TGTGCCAGCAGCTTATCTGGGACGACGTACGAGCAGTACTTC. Amino acid sequence: CASSLSGTTYEQYF. Variable domain in full (rest from reference TRBV7-8 and TRBJ2-7): GAGVSQSPRYKVAKRGQDVALRCDPISGHVSLFWYQQALGQGPEFLTYFQNEAQLDKSGLPSDRFFAERPEGSVSTLKIQRTQQEDSAVYLCASSLSGTTYEQYFGPGTRLTVT.

This clonotype was recorded at least ten times. The genes are TRBV19 and TRBJ2-5, with 9 bases fitting TRBD1. J gave up 1 base and V 8 bases, and 5 bases lay outside the gene matches. CDR1 LNHDA and CDR2 SQIVND come from the germline V gene (reference sequence). CDR3 size: 14 residues. CDR3 nucleotides: TGTGCCAGTGGGACAGGGTACCTCCAAGAGACCCAGTACTTC. Amino acids: CASGTGYLQETQYF.

This clonotype was recorded many times. The genes are TRBV7-9 and TRBJ1-3; 7 nucleotides align to TRBD1. The CDR3 has 14 amino acids. From germline, CDR1 is SEHNR and CDR2 FQNEAQ (reference sequence). V shed 5 bases and J 2 bases; nucleotides not matched to a gene: 3. The CDR3 DNA reads TGTGCCAGCAGCCCAACAGGGGCTGGAAACACCATATATTTT. Translation: CASSPTGAGNTIYF.

The rearrangement joins TRBV19 to TRBJ2-7, with TRBD1 as a possible D gene (5 bases). This CDR3 has 13 residues. V shed 0 bases and J shed 3 bases, with 6 bases lying between them. Per the germline V gene, CDR1 is LNHDA and CDR2 is SQIVND (reference sequence). The CDR3 here is CASSIEGDYEQYV. For the CDR3, the DNA is TGTGCCAGTAGTATAGAAGGGGACTACGAGCAGTACGTC.

This clonotype has ten or more counts. This chain joins TRBV20-1 and TRBJ1-6; the D is unclear. The germline V and J ends were trimmed by 4 bases and 7 bases, with 8 bases remaining between them. CDR1 DFQATT and CDR2 SNEGSKA come from the germline V gene (reference sequence). This CDR3 has 12 amino acids. The CDR3 nucleotides read TGCAGTGCTACCTCAGGAAATTCACCCCTCCACTTT. Protein sequence: CSATSGNSPLHF.

The V and J genes are TRBV15 and TRBJ2-7; TRBD1 aligns across 9 bases. The ends lost 2 bases at V and 1 base at J; junction bases unmatched: 6. The CDR3 contains 16 residues. CDR1 LNHNV and CDR2 YYDKDF come from the germline V gene (reference sequence). The CDR3 DNA is TGTGCCACCAGCAGATTTGGAGGACAGGGGTCCTACGAGCAGTACTTC. This codes for CATSRFGGQGSYEQYF. The whole variable domain, filled in from reference TRBV15 and TRBJ2-7, reads DAMVIQNPRYQVTQFGKPVTLSCSQTLNHNVMYWYQQKSSQAPKLLFHYYDKDFNNEADTPDNFQSRRPNTSFCFLDIRSPGLGDTAMYLCATSRFGGQGSYEQYFGPGTRLTVT.

The chain carries TRBV2 and TRBJ2-2, with TRBD2 matching over 11 bases. Germline V CDR1 and CDR2: SNHLY, FYNNEI. V gave up 5 bases and J gave up 1 base; unmatched junction bases: 3. The CDR3 extends over 16 amino acids. For the CDR3, the DNA is TGTGCCAGCAGTTCTAGCGGGGGGCAGAACACCGGGGAGCTGTTTTTT. Translating it yields CASSSSGGQNTGELFF. The full variable domain, in which reference TRBV2 and TRBJ2-2 provide the parts outside the CDR3, is EPEVTQTPSHQVTQMGQEVILRCVPISNHLYFYWYRQILGQKVEFLVSFYNNEISEKSEIFDDQFSVERPDGSNFTLKIRSTKLEDSAMYFCASSSSGGQNTGELFFGEGSRLTVL.

This clonotype was counted ten times or more. The V and J genes are TRBV7-9 and TRBJ1-3; 8 nucleotides line up with TRBD1. The CDR3 is made up of 14 amino acids. The V and J ends lost 5 bases and 6 bases, in that order; junction bases with no gene match: 6. The germline gives CDR1 SEHNR, CDR2 FQNEAQ (reference sequence). In DNA, the CDR3 is TGTGCCAGCAGCCCGACAGGGGACACAAACACCATATATTTT. It codes for CASSPTGDTNTIYF.

This clonotype was recorded at least ten times. The V gene is TRBV6-5, the J gene TRBJ1-6; maybe TRBD1 (5 bases). This CDR3 is 17 amino acids long. The V and J ends lost 0 bases and 4 bases respectively, with 13 bases between them. Germline V gives CDR1 MNHEY, CDR2 SVGAGI. The CDR3 region has the DNA TGTGCCAGCAGTTACTCGGCGAGGGGAGCTTATAATTCACCCCTCCACTTT. It codes for CASSYSARGAYNSPLHF.

In this sample, this clonotype turned up a few times. The chain couples TRBV7-1 to TRBJ2-1; 7 bases align to TRBD2. TRBV7-1 qualifies as an ORF whose function is uncertain. This CDR3 comprises 19 residues. Germline trimming cut 3 bases from V and 2 bases from J; bases unmatched to any gene: 16. The CDR3 nucleotides are TGTGCCAGCAGCTCCTCTGGAGCGGGAAATTTGAGGGCCTACAATGAGCAGTTCTTC. This translates into CASSSSGAGNLRAYNEQFF.